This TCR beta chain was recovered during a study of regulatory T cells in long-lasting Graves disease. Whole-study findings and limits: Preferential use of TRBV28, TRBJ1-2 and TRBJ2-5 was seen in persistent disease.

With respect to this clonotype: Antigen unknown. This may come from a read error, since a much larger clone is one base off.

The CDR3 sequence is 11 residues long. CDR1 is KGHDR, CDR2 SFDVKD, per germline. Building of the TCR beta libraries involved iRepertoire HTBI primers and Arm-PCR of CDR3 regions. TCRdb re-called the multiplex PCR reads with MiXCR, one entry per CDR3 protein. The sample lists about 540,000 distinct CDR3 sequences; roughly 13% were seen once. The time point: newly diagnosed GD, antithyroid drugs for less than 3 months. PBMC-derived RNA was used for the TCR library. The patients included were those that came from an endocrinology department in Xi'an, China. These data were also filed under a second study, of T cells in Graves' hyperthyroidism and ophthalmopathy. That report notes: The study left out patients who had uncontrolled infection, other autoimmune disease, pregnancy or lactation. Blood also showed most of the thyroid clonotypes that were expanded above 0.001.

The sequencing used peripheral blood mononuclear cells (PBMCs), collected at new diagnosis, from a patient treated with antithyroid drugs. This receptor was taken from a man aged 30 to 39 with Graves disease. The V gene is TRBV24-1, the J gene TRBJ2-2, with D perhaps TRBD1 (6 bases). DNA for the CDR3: TGTACCACCAGGGGTACCGGGGAGCTGTTTTTT. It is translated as CTTRGTGELFF.